A selection of T cell receptor beta chains follows, all from one sample in a study of T cell responses to AZD1222 COVID-19 vaccine. The assay was immunoSEQ multiplex PCR, and TCRdb's table has in-frame clones only and misses some. Of about 82,000 clones listed, approximately 83% were seen once; the top ten hold approximately 1.3%. Here the sequenced sample was peripheral blood, taken 28 days after the second AZD1222 dose. These receptors originate from an adult who received the AZD1222 COVID-19 vaccine. Both conserved end residues are part of each CDR3. D genes are given only for firm matches. Expanded clones are given a class, and other clones once, few, many or no size at all.

few,.,TRBV12-3/TRBV12-4,13,TRBJ2-5,CASRNGGEATQYF,TGTGCCAGCAGGAACGGGGGTGAGGCGACCCAGTACTTC
.,.,TRBV6-5,16,TRBJ1-4,CASSYSRGATNEKLFF,TGTGCCAGCAGTTACTCGCGGGGGGCGACTAATGAAAAACTGTTTTTT
.,.,TRBV14,14,TRBJ1-3,CASSQDRGGNTIYF,TGTGCCAGCAGCCAAGACAGGGGTGGAAACACCATATATTTT
.,.,TRBV29-1,12,TRBJ1-5,CSVGGFGQPQHF,TGCAGCGTTGGGGGGTTTGGACAGCCCCAGCATTTT
once,.,TRBV13,14,TRBJ1-1,CASSLGGMNTEAFF,TGTGCCAGCAGCTTAGGTGGGATGAACACTGAAGCTTTCTTT
.,.,TRBV19,13,TRBJ1-4,CASNLFRGEKLFF,TGTGCCAGTAATCTTTTCAGGGGTGAAAAACTGTTTTTT
.,.,TRBV6-5,15,TRBJ2-2,CAFLRGSAPTGELFF,TGTGCCTTCCTTAGGGGTTCGGCCCCTACCGGGGAGCTGTTTTTT
.,TRBD1,TRBV27,12,TRBJ1-1,CASSWSGGEAFF,TGTGCCAGCAGTTGGTCAGGGGGCGAAGCTTTCTTT
.,.,TRBV5-4,13,TRBJ1-1,CASSAGTNTEAFF,TGTGCCAGCAGCGCCGGGACGAACACTGAAGCTTTCTTT
.,.,TRBV9,16,TRBJ1-5,CASSVGGGRRDQPQHF,TGTGCCAGCAGCGTAGGAGGAGGGAGAAGGGATCAGCCCCAGCATTTT
.,TRBD1,TRBV18,16,TRBJ1-2,CASSPTSVQGAGGYTF,TGTGCCAGCTCACCGACCTCCGTACAGGGGGCCGGTGGCTACACCTTC
.,TRBD2,TRBV6-2/TRBV6-3,19,TRBJ2-7,CASSDEPGLAGVKSREQYF,TGTGCCAGCAGCGACGAACCGGGACTAGCGGGAGTCAAGTCGAGGGAGCAGTACTTC
.,.,TRBV14,14,TRBJ1-2,CASSPRFQSYGYTF,TGTGCCAGCAGCCCAAGATTCCAGAGCTATGGCTACACCTTC
.,.,TRBV5-1,11,TRBJ2-1,CASSFGGEQFF,TGCGCCAGCAGCTTCGGGGGCGAGCAGTTCTTC
.,.,TRBV5-4,12,TRBJ2-3,CASSHLTDTQYF,TGTGCCAGCAGCCACCTCACAGATACGCAGTATTTT
.,TRBD2,TRBV5-1,16,TRBJ2-5,CASSLWRGRAQETQYF,TGCGCCAGCAGCTTGTGGCGCGGGAGGGCCCAAGAGACCCAGTACTTC
.,TRBD2,TRBV30,15,TRBJ2-3,CAWSVGLAGQDTQYF,TGTGCCTGGAGTGTAGGACTAGCGGGACAAGATACGCAGTATTTT
.,.,TRBV28,15,TRBJ1-1,CASSPPGGSNTEAFF,TGTGCCAGCAGTCCGCCCGGGGGCTCGAACACTGAAGCTTTCTTT
.,.,TRBV12-3/TRBV12-4,12,TRBJ1-3,CASERSGNTIYF,TGTGCCAGCGAGCGCTCTGGAAACACCATATATTTT
once,.,TRBV19,14,TRBJ1-2,CASSIDLGQAPAAF,TGTGCCAGTAGTATAGATTTGGGGCAGGCGCCCGCTGCCTTC
.,TRBD1,TRBV2,16,TRBJ1-1,CASSETGTEENTEAFF,TGTGCCAGCAGTGAAACCGGGACAGAGGAGAACACTGAAGCTTTCTTT
.,TRBD1,TRBV7-3,16,TRBJ2-6,CASRFTGEPGANVLTF,TGTGCCAGCAGATTTACAGGGGAGCCTGGGGCCAACGTCCTGACTTTC
.,TRBD1,TRBV5-4,14,TRBJ2-7,CASSSPQGIYEQYF,TGTGCCAGCAGCTCGCCACAGGGGATCTACGAGCAGTACTTC
few,TRBD2,TRBV7-3,14,TRBJ2-1,CASSKAGPYNEQFF,TGTGCCAGCAGCAAAGCGGGACCGTACAATGAGCAGTTCTTC
once,TRBD1,TRBV2,16,TRBJ2-2,CASSDAGQGRTGELFF,TGTGCCAGCAGCGATGCGGGACAGGGAAGGACCGGGGAGCTGTTTTTT
.,TRBD2,TRBV4-3,17,TRBJ2-7,CASSQDHLGGVGYEQYF,TGCGCCAGCAGCCAAGATCATTTGGGGGGGGTTGGCTACGAGCAGTACTTC
.,.,TRBV4-3,13,TRBJ1-2,CASSNTGVYGYTF,TGCGCCAGCAGCAACACCGGAGTCTATGGCTACACCTTC
.,TRBD1,TRBV5-1,15,TRBJ1-1,CASSGGTGMNTEAFF,TGCGCCAGCAGCGGAGGGACAGGGATGAACACTGAAGCTTTCTTT
.,.,TRBV19,13,TRBJ1-3,CASSIKSGTTIYF,TGTGCCAGTAGTATAAAATCCGGGACCACCATATATTTT
.,.,TRBV28,18,TRBJ1-6,CASSSFRGPSSYNSPLHF,TGTGCCAGCAGTTCCTTCCGCGGTCCTAGCTCCTATAATTCACCCCTCCACTTT
.,TRBD1,TRBV7-2,18,TRBJ2-5,CASSIRPGQGPIGRTQYF,TGTGCCAGCAGCATACGGCCGGGACAGGGTCCCATTGGGCGGACCCAGTACTTC
.,.,TRBV19,14,TRBJ1-4,CASSINRANEKLFF,TGTGCCAGTAGTATAAACCGCGCTAATGAAAAACTGTTTTTT
.,.,TRBV20-1,11,TRBJ1-2,CSRDTKEGYTF,TGCAGCCGGGACACCAAGGAAGGCTACACCTTC
.,TRBD2,TRBV7-3,19,TRBJ2-5,CASSSTGGTSGSNRETQYF,TGTGCCAGCAGCTCCACGGGCGGGACTAGCGGGAGCAATCGAGAGACCCAGTACTTC
.,TRBD2,TRBV4-1,16,TRBJ2-3,CASSQGLAGPTDTQYF,TGCGCCAGCAGCCAGGGACTAGCGGGACCCACAGATACGCAGTATTTT
.,TRBD2,TRBV29-1,15,TRBJ2-1,CSVEMLAGGLNEQFF,TGCAGCGTTGAAATGTTAGCGGGAGGGCTCAATGAGCAGTTCTTC
.,.,TRBV3-1/TRBV3-2,15,TRBJ1-3,CASSTRVQSGNTIYF,TGTGCCAGCAGCACCAGGGTTCAATCTGGAAACACCATATATTTT
once,TRBD1,TRBV3-1/TRBV3-2,14,TRBJ2-7,CASSQQGASYEQYF,TGTGCCAGCAGCCAACAGGGGGCCTCCTACGAGCAGTACTTC
.,TRBD2,TRBV30,17,TRBJ2-7,CAWSSQGLAGIGYEQYF,TGTGCCTGGAGTTCCCAAGGACTAGCGGGGATCGGCTACGAGCAGTACTTC
.,.,TRBV27,13,TRBJ1-4,CASSAGSNEKLFF,TGTGCCAGCAGTGCCGGTTCTAATGAAAAACTGTTTTTT